This entry lists 5 T cell receptor beta chains sequenced from one sample in a study of cytomegalovirus exposure and HLA in healthy donors. It was with 60 Vbeta and 13 Jbeta primers that the PCR ran. TCRdb's table, derived via immunoSEQ multiplex PCR, lists solely in-frame clones and lacks some. The sample lists under 300,000 clones; 80% to 95% were seen once. Sequencing used PBMCs. The receptor set was obtained from a girl aged 2 to 9 in good health and CMV-seronegative.

The rearrangement links TRBV4-1 to TRBJ1-5; D gene uncertain. V lost 1 base, J lost 0 bases, and 16 bases lay in between. Germline assignment: CDR1 MGHRA and CDR2 YSYEKL. The CDR3 runs to 18 residues. CDR3 coding DNA: TGCGCCAGCAGCCAAGCCCACCTCGACTTTCATAGCAATCAGCCCCAGCATTTT. It codes for CASSQAHLDFHSNQPQHF.

This clone was seen a few times. This chain links TRBV2 with TRBJ2-6; 7 bases align to TRBD1. The germline CDR1 and CDR2 sequences are SNHLY and FYNNEI. The trim removed 3 bases at V and 0 bases at J, leaving 5 bases unmatched. The CDR3 length is 17 residues. CDR3 in amino acids: CASSERQGDSGANVLTF. CDR3 bases: TGTGCCAGCAGTGAGCGGCAGGGGGACTCTGGGGCCAACGTCCTGACTTTC.

V is TRBV28 and J is TRBJ2-2, with D tentatively TRBD1 (6 bases). CDR3 length equals 14 residues. CDR1 and CDR2 (germline): MDHEN, SYDVKM. The V and J ends lost 5 bases and 5 bases respectively, with 12 bases between them. The CDR3 coding sequence is TGTGCCAGCAGTATACAGGGCCGAACCGGGGAGCTGTTTTTT. This translates into CASSIQGRTGELFF.

This chain uses TRBV14 with TRBJ2-1, with 8 bases lining up with TRBD2. V lost 1 base to trimming and J lost 13 bases; unmatched junction nucleotides: 12. Germline lookup yields CDR1 SGHDN and CDR2 FVKESK. The CDR3 has 15 residues. CDR3 amino acids: CASSQVAGLASGQFF. For the CDR3, the DNA is TGTGCCAGCAGCCAAGTCGCAGGACTAGCATCAGGACAGTTCTTC.

The chain combines TRBV7-2 with TRBJ1-5, with 7 bases that match TRBD1. The CDR3 has 14 residues. The junction had 4 bases not matched to a gene; V was cut back by 2 bases and J by 6 bases. From germline, CDR1 is SGHTA and CDR2 FQGNSA. The CDR3 DNA sequence: TGTGCCAGCAGCTTAATCCAGGGGGGTCAGCCCCAGCATTTT. This encodes CASSLIQGGQPQHF.